Below, 3 T cell receptor beta chains from the same sample are listed, as sequenced in a study of TIL therapy for anti-PD-1-resistant metastatic lung cancer (dated by TCRdb to the early 2020s). The immunoSEQ v3 hsTCRB kit was used to amplify TCR beta CDR3 regions from genomic DNA through bias-controlled multiplex PCR. As stored in TCRdb, this immuneACCESS dataset retains in-frame rearrangements with V and J assigned. A fraction of the clones does not appear; measured against another copy, unresolved V genes explain less than half of the discrepancy, and the remainder lacks a known reason. The sample contains tens of thousands of clones, 69% of them found a single time. The ten largest clones take up less than 8% of the sample. What the time point label conveys for this sample: pre-treatment sample, taken before nivolumab and TIL therapy. Sequenced material: blood, taken at baseline. The receptors originated from a person aged 25 to 80 with non-small cell lung cancer.

The CDR3 nucleotides read TGCGCCAGCAGCGAATCCGGACAGGGTGTGGGCACAGATACGCAGTATTTT. Translation gives CASSESGQGVGTDTQYF. This chain uses TRBV5-1 with TRBJ2-3, with 8 bases aligning to TRBD1. The germline CDR1 and CDR2 sequences are SGHRS and YFSETQ. J was trimmed by 1 base and V by 4 bases; bases with no gene match: 11. The CDR3 runs to 17 residues.

The chain links TRBV28 to TRBJ2-7; 11 bases match TRBD2. This CDR3 is 15 amino acids long. The junction had 8 bases not matched to a gene; V was cut back by 6 bases and J by 4 bases. Germline CDR1 MDHEN, CDR2 SYDVKM. For the CDR3, the DNA is TGTGCCAGCAGGATAGGGACTAGCGGACCTTACGAGCAGTACTTC. Residues: CASRIGTSGPYEQYF. The full variable domain, rest sourced from reference TRBV28 and TRBJ2-7, is DVKVTQSSRYLVKRTGEKVFLECVQDMDHENMFWYRQDPGLGLRLIYFSYDVKMKEKGDIPEGYSVSREKKERFSLILESASTNQTSMYLCASRIGTSGPYEQYFGPGTRLTVT.

This clone was picked up a small number of times. CDR3: CASSPPAGLYGYTF. As DNA, the CDR3 is TGTGCCAGCTCACCACCGGCAGGGCTTTATGGCTACACCTTC. The V gene is TRBV18, the J gene TRBJ1-2; a weak D match, TRBD1 (5 bases). Germline CDR1 reads KGHSH; CDR2 reads LQKENI. V lost 0 bases to trimming and J lost 5 bases, with 10 bases between them. CDR3 length: 14 residues.